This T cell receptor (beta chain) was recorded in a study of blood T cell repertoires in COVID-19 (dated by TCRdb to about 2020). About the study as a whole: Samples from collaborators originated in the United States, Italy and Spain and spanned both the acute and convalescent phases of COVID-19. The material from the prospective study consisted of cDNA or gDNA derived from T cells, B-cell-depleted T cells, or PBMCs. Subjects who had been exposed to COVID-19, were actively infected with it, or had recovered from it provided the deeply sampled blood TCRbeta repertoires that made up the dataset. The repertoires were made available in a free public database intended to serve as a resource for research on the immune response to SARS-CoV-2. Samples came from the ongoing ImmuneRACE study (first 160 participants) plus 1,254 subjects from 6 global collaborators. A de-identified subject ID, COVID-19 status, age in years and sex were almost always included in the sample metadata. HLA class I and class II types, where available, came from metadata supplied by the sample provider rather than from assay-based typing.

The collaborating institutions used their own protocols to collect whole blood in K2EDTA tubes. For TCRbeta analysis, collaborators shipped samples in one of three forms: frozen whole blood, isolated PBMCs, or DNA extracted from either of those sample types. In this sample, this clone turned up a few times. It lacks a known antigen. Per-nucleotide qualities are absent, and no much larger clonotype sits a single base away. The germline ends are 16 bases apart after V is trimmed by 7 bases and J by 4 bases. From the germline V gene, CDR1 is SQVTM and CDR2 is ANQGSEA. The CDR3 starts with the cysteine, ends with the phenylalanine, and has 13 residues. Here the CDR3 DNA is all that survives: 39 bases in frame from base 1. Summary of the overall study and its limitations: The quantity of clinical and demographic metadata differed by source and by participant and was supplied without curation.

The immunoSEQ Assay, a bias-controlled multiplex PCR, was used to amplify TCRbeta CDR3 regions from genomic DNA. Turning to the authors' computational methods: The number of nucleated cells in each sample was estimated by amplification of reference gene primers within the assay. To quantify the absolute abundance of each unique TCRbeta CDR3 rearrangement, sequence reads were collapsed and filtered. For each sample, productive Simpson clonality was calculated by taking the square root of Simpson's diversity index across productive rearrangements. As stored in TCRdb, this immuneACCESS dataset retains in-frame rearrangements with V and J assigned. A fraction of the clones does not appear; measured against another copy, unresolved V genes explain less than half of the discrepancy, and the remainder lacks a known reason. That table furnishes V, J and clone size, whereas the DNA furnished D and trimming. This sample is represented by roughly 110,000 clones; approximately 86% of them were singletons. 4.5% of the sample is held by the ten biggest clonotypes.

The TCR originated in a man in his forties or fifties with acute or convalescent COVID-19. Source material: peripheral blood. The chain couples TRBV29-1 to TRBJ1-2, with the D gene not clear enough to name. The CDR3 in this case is CSAAAGRRYGYTF. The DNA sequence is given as TGCAGCGCCGCGGCCGGGAGGCGCTATGGCTACACCTTC.